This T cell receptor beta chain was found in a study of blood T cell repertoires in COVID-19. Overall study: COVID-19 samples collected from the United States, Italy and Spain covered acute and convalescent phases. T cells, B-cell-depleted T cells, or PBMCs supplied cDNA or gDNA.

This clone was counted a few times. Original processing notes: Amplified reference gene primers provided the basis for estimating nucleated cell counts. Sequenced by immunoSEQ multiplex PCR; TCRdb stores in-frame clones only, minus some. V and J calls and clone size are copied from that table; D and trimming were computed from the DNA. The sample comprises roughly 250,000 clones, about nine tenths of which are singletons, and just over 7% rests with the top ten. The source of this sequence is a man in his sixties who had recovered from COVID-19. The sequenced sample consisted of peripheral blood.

CDR3: CATSDLDRGGETQYF. The CDR3 DNA sequence: TGTGCCACCAGTGATTTGGACAGGGGAGGAGAGACCCAGTACTTC. The V call is TRBV24-1, the J call TRBJ2-5, with TRBD1 identical over 8 bases. Germline V CDR1 and CDR2: KGHDR, SFDVKD. The V and J ends lost 0 bases and 4 bases, in that order; junction bases with no gene match: 3. This CDR3 contains 15 residues.